A selection of T cell receptor beta chains follows, all from one sample in a study of shared clonotypes between healthy human individuals. Sequencing used immunoSEQ multiplex PCR; TCRdb keeps in-frame clones, though not all of them. The sample has around 510,000 clones; more than 95% are singletons. The sequencing sample was made of naive CD4+ T cells sorted from blood. All receptors come from a young woman in good health. Both conserved end residues are part of each CDR3.

TRBJ1-1	TRBV28	CASSLPLSRTGGRRAEAFF
TRBJ2-7	TRBV28	CASEGGYEQYF
TRBJ1-1	TRBV5-1	CASSLVSLNTEAFF
TRBJ2-4	TRBV28	CASSPLPGPKLNIQYF
TRBJ1-2	TRBV27	CASTSRTASSYGYTF
TRBJ2-5	TRBV5-4	CASSLAGKETQYF
TRBJ1-1	TRBV29-1	CSAQRGAAEAFF
TRBJ2-1	TRBV9	CASSGQGAFYNEQFF
TRBJ1-5	TRBV28	CASSPGQGRVWNQPQHF
TRBJ2-4	TRBV15	CATSRDLRGSLAKNIQYF
TRBJ2-5	TRBV19	CASTHSRSKTQYF
TRBJ2-7	TRBV5-1	CASSLEAGGPYEQYF
TRBJ2-2	TRBV27	CASSLGQGRAGELFF
TRBJ1-4	TRBV28	CASSPHPLSGLGTNEKLFF
TRBJ2-1	TRBV7-2	CASSELAGGTYNEQFF
TRBJ2-7	TRBV2	CASSDPGTVLDEQYF
TRBJ1-2	TRBV5-1	CASHSGTPRDGYTF
TRBJ1-4	TRBV7-2	CASSRTGGEKLFF
TRBJ2-5	TRBV5-1	CASSLSEETQYF
TRBJ2-2	TRBV28	CASGTSGTSNTGELFF
TRBJ2-7	TRBV28	CASSSPGQGRTYEQYF
TRBJ2-3	TRBV5-1	CASSLGSSGTTDTQYF
TRBJ1-2	TRBV28	CASRSRPNYSYTF
TRBJ2-1	TRBV5-5	CASSLEGQSYNEQFF
TRBJ2-1	TRBV7-6	CASSLVLFNEQFF
TRBJ2-1	TRBV5-1	CASSLMGLAGDSEQFF
TRBJ1-1	TRBV5-1	CASSPDRGEAFF
TRBJ2-5	TRBV7-8	CASSQGQPQETQYF
TRBJ2-3	TRBV6-1	CASSKMTSSADTQYF
TRBJ2-7	TRBV10-3	CAISPGTIAYEQYF
TRBJ1-2	TRBV28	CASTAGPYSRGYTF
TRBJ1-1	TRBV10-3	CASSTGQNTEAFF
TRBJ1-1	TRBV5-1	CASTDGNTEAFF
TRBJ2-3	TRBV7-2	CASSLSGTSTTDTQYF
TRBJ1-3	TRBV5-1	CASTLGGSGNTIYF